These T cell receptor beta chains were read from a single sample in a study of T cells after yellow fever vaccination. In TCRdb, the 5' RACE reads were re-called with MiXCR into one record per CDR3 protein. The table has a few hundred thousand distinct CDR3 sequences, 17% seen once. Sequencing used PBMCs, obtained 5 days after the first yellow fever vaccination. The receptors shown here come from a man between 18 and 35 years old who received the YFV17D yellow fever vaccine. The CDR3 runs from the conserved cysteine through the conserved F or W. A D gene is named only where the DNA matches it firmly. Size values are once, few and many counts, or a class for expanded clones, and some rows have none.

v_gene	d_gene	abundance	j_gene	CDR3nt	CDR3aa
TRBV18	TRBD2	few	TRBJ2-3	TGTGCCAGCTCACCACCGGGACTAGCATTACGGAATACGCAGTATTTT	CASSPPGLALRNTQYF
TRBV18	TRBD2	-	TRBJ2-2	TGTGCCAGCTCCGGGACTAGCGGAGTCACCGGGGAGCTGTTTTTT	CASSGTSGVTGELFF
TRBV23-1	-	few	TRBJ1-1	TGCGCCAGCAGCCTCCCCCGGGGGGGAAAATTGAACACTGAAGCTTTCTTT	CASSLPRGGKLNTEAFF
TRBV12-3/TRBV12-4	-	-	TRBJ1-5	TGTGCCAGCAGGCCTTACGGGTGGAATCAGCCCCAGCATTTT	CASRPYGWNQPQHF
TRBV6-1	-	-	TRBJ2-1	TGTGCCAGCATCCAGACAGAAAGGGGCTCCTACAATGAGCAGTTCTTC	CASIQTERGSYNEQFF
TRBV5-1	TRBD1	-	TRBJ2-1	TGCGCCAGCAGCTTGATGGGACAGATGAATGAGCAGTTCTTC	CASSLMGQMNEQFF
TRBV6-2/TRBV6-3	TRBD1	-	TRBJ1-5	TGTGCCAGCACAGCCAAGACAGGGGAATATTATAGCAATCAGCCCCAGCATTTT	CASTAKTGEYYSNQPQHF
TRBV4-1	-	many	TRBJ2-3	TGCGCCAGCAGCCAAGGGCGTGCGGGGTGGGGCACAGATACGCAGTATTTT	CASSQGRAGWGTDTQYF
TRBV5-6	TRBD2	-	TRBJ2-3	TGTGCCAGCACCGCATTAGCGGGGGCCCGGGGTGATACGCAGTATTTT	CASTALAGARGDTQYF
TRBV12-3/TRBV12-4	-	-	TRBJ2-2	TGTGCCAGCACGGCCACAGGGATTGACACCGGGGAGCTGTTTTTT	CASTATGIDTGELFF
TRBV11-2	-	-	TRBJ2-5	TGTGCCAGCAGCTTAGCCTCCACTTGGGAGACCCAGTACTTC	CASSLASTWETQYF
TRBV4-1	TRBD1	-	TRBJ1-1	TGCGCCAGCAGCCCGAGGGGGCCGGCTGAAGCTTTCTTT	CASSPRGPAEAFF
TRBV7-2	TRBD2	-	TRBJ2-3	TGTGCCAGCAGTCAATCAAGCGGGGGGGCCACAGATACGCAGTATTTT	CASSQSSGGATDTQYF
TRBV27	-	few	TRBJ1-4	TGTGCCAGCAGCCTTGGAGGAGGCCCGGGAAAACTGTTTTTT	CASSLGGGPGKLFF
TRBV12-3/TRBV12-4	-	few	TRBJ2-1	TGTGCCAGCAGTGACATTCCAAACCGCGATGAGCAGTTCTTC	CASSDIPNRDEQFF
TRBV6-5	TRBD1	few	TRBJ1-2	TGTGCCAGCAGTAACAGGGGTGTAAACTATGGCTACACCTTC	CASSNRGVNYGYTF
TRBV20-1	-	-	TRBJ1-1	TGCAGTGCTAGAGTCAAAAACACTGAAGCTTTCTTT	CSARVKNTEAFF
TRBV7-9	TRBD2	few	TRBJ2-5	TGTGCCAGCAGCTCAGAAGCGGGGGCGCTTTGGGAGACCCAGTACTTC	CASSSEAGALWETQYF
TRBV7-2	-	-	TRBJ1-1	TGTGCCAGCAGCTTATCCCGGGCGGGCGCTTTCTTT	CASSLSRAGAFF